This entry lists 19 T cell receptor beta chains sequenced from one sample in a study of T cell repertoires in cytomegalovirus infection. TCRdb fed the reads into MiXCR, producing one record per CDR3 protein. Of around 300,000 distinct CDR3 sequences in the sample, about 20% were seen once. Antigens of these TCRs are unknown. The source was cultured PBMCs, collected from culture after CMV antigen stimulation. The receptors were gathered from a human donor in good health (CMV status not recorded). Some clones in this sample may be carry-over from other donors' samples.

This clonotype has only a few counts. Written as DNA, the CDR3 is TGTGCCAGCAGCTCCCTCGGTAGCTATGAGCAGTTCTTC. Its protein product is CASSSLGSYEQFF. This sequence joins TRBV11-2 and TRBJ2-1; no firm D call. With 4 bases removed from V and 8 bases from J, the gap between germline ends came to 12 bases. This CDR3 has 13 residues. The germline gives CDR1 SGHAT, CDR2 FQNNGV.

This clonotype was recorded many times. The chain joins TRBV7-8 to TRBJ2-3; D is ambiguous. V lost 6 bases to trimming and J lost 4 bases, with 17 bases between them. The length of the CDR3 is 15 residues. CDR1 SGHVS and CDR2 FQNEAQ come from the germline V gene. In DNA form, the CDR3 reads TGTGCCAGCAGGATCTATGGCCCTGGCTCAGATACGCAGTATTTT. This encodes CASRIYGPGSDTQYF.

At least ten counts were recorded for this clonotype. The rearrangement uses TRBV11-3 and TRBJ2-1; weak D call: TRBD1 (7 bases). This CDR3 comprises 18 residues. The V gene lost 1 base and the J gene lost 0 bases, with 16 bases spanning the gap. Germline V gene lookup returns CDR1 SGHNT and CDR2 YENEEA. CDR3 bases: TGTGCCAGCAGCTTAGCCCAGGGGGGAAGCCTCTCCTACAATGAGCAGTTCTTC. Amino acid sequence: CASSLAQGGSLSYNEQFF.

The CDR3 sequence: CASRSSGSSTDTQYF. CDR3 nucleotides: TGTGCCAGCAGATCGAGCGGGTCTAGCACAGATACGCAGTATTTT. The chain joins TRBV5-4 to TRBJ2-3; maybe TRBD2 (6 bases). The CDR3 runs 15 residues. Germline lookup yields CDR1 SGHNT and CDR2 YYREEE (reference sequence). V gave up 5 bases and J gave up 0 bases, with 13 bases separating them. The full variable domain, rest sourced from reference TRBV5-4 and TRBJ2-3, is ETGVTQSPTHLIKTRGQQVTLRCSSQSGHNTVSWYQQALGQGPQFIFQYYREEENGRGNFPPRFSGLQFPNYSSELNVNALELDDSALYLCASRSSGSSTDTQYFGPGTRLTVL.

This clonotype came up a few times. The CDR3 region is CASKPGGATYGYTF. The CDR3 DNA sequence: TGTGCCAGCAAGCCCGGGGGCGCTACATATGGCTACACCTTC. The chain has TRBV7-9 and TRBJ1-2; the D gene is possibly TRBD1 (6 bases). Germline CDR1 SEHNR, CDR2 FQNEAQ (reference sequence). The CDR3 is made up of 14 amino acids. V was clipped by 7 bases and J by 5 bases, with 17 bases between them.

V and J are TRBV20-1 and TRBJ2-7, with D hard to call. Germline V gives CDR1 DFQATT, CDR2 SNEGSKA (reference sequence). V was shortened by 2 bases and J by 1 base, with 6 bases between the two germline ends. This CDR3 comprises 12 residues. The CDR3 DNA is TGCAGTGCTAGATCTGAGTCCTACGAGCAGTACTTC. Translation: CSARSESYEQYF.

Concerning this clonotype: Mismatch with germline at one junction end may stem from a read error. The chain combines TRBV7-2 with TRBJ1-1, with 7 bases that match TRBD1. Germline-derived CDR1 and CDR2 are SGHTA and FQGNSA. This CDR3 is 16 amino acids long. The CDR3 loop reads CAGSLVRQGSNTEAFF. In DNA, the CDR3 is TGTGCCGGCAGCTTAGTAAGACAGGGTTCGAACACTGAAGCTTTCTTT. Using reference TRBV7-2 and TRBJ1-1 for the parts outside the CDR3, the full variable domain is GAGVSQSPSNKVTEKGKDVELRCDPISGHTALYWYRQSLGQGLEFLIYFQGNSAPDKSGLPSDRFSAERTGGSVSTLTIQRTQQEDSAVYLCAGSLVRQGSNTEAFFGQGTRLTVV.

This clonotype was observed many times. The CDR3 region has the DNA TGTGCCAGCAGCTTAGAGGTCTCACAGACTCGGAACACTGAAGCTTTCTTT. Translating it yields CASSLEVSQTRNTEAFF. The chain combines TRBV7-8 with TRBJ1-1; D ambiguous. Germline CDR1 and CDR2: SGHVS and FQNEAQ. The CDR3 consists of 17 residues. Trimming took 1 base from V and 1 from J, leaving 16 bases between them.

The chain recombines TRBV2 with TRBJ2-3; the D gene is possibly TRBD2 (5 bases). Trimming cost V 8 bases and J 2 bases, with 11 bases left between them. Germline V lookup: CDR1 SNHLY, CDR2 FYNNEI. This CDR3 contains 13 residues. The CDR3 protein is CASSSKYTDTQYF. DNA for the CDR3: TGTGCCAGCTCTAGCAAGTACACAGATACGCAGTATTTT. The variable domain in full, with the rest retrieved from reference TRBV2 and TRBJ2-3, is EPEVTQTPSHQVTQMGQEVILRCVPISNHLYFYWYRQILGQKVEFLVSFYNNEISEKSEIFDDQFSVERPDGSNFTLKIRSTKLEDSAMYFCASSSKYTDTQYFGPGTRLTVL.

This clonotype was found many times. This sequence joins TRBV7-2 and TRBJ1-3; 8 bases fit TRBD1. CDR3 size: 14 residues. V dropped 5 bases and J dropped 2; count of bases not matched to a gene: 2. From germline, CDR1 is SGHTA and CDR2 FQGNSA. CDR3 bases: TGTGCCAGCAGCCCGGACAGGGCTGGAAACACCATATATTTT. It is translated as CASSPDRAGNTIYF.

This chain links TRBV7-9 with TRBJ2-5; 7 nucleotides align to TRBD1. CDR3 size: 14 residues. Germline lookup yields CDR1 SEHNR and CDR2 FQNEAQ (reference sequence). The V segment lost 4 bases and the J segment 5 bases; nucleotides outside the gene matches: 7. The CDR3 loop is CASSSGQSGETQYF. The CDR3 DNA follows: TGTGCCAGCAGCTCGGGACAGTCTGGCGAGACCCAGTACTTC.

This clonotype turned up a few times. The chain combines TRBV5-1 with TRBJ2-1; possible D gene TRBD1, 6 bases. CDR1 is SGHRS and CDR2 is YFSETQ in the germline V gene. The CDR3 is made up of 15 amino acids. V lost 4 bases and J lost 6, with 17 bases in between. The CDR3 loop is CASSTGQKAVNEQFF. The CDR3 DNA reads TGCGCCAGCAGCACCGGACAGAAGGCGGTCAATGAGCAGTTCTTC.

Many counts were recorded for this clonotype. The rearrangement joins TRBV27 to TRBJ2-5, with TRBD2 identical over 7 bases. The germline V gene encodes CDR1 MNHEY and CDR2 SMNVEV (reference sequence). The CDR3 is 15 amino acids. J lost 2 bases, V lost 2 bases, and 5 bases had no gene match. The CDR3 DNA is TGTGCCAGCAGTTTAGTCGCGGGAGCTCAAGAGACCCAGTACTTC. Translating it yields CASSLVAGAQETQYF.

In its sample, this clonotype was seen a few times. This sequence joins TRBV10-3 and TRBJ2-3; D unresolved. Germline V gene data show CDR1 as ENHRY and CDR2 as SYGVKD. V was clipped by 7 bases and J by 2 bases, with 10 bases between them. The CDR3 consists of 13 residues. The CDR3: CAITETDTDTQYF. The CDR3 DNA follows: TGTGCCATCACGGAGACGGACACAGATACGCAGTATTTT.

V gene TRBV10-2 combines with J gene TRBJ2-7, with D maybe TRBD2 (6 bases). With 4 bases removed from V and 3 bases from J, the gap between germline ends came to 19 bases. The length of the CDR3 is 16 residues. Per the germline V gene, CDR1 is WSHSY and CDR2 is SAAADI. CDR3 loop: CASSALRRLVYYEQYV. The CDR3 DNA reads TGCGCCAGCAGTGCTCTTAGGAGACTAGTCTACTACGAGCAGTACGTC.

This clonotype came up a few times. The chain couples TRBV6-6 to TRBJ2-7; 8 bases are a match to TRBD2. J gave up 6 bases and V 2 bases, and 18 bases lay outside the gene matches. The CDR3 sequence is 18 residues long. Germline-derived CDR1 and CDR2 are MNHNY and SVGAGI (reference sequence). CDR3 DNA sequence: TGTGCCAGCAGTTACCATCCTCAGGGGAGCGGGAGAGGCCGCGAGCAGTACTTC. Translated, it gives CASSYHPQGSGRGREQYF.

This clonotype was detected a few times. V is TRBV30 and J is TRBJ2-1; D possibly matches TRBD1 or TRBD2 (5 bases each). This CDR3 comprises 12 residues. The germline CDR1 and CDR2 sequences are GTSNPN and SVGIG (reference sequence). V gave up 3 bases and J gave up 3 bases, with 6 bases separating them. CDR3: CAWRGDYNEQFF. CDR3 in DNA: TGTGCCTGGAGGGGGGACTACAATGAGCAGTTCTTC.

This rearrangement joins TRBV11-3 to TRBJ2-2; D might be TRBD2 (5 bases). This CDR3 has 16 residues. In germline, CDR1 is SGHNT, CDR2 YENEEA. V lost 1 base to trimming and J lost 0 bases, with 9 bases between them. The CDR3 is CASSLVRLTNTGELFF. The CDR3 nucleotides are TGTGCCAGCAGCTTAGTCCGACTAACGAACACCGGGGAGCTGTTTTTT.

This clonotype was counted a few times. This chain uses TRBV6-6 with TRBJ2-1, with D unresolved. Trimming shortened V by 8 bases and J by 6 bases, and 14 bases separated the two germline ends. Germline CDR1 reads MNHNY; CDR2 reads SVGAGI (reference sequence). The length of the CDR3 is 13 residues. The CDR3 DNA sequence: TGTGCCAGCCCCCGTCCTAGTTTCAATGAGCAGTTCTTC. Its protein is CASPRPSFNEQFF.